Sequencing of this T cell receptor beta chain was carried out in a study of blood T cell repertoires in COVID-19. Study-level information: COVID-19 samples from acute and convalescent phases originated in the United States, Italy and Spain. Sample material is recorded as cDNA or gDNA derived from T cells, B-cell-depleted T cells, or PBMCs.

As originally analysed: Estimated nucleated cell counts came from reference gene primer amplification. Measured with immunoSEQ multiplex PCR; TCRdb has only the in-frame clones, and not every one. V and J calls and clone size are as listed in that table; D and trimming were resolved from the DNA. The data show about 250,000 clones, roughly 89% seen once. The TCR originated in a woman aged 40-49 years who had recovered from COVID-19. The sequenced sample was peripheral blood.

The CDR3 DNA reads TGTGCCAGCAGCCCCCCCCTAGCGGGAGGACTGGATGAGCAGTTCTTC. Translating gives CASSPPLAGGLDEQFF. V and J are TRBV9 and TRBJ2-1, with 11 bases identical to TRBD2. This CDR3 comprises 16 residues. Looked up from germline, CDR1 is SGDLS and CDR2 is YYNGEE. Germline trimming cut 4 bases from V and 8 bases from J; bases unmatched to any gene: 11.